A single sample gave rise to the 8 T cell receptor beta chains below, sequenced in a study of cytotoxic CD8 clonotypes in ibrutinib-treated CLL. Here immunoSEQ multiplex PCR was the method, and the copy in TCRdb shows in-frame clones only, minus some. The sample has 25,000 to 30,000 clones; approximately 57% are singletons. Material: PBMCs, obtained before ibrutinib treatment. These receptors all stem from a human donor with chronic lymphocytic leukemia.

The rearrangement joins TRBV6-5 to TRBJ1-2; 8 nucleotides match TRBD1. The CDR3 has 16 amino acids. With 1 base clipped from V and 2 bases from J, the junction kept 6 bases outside the gene matches. Germline V gene lookup returns CDR1 MNHEY and CDR2 SVGAGI. The CDR3 sequence: CASSYFSDRVNYGYTF. In nucleotides, the CDR3 is TGTGCCAGCAGTTACTTTTCGGACAGGGTCAACTATGGCTACACCTTC.

This clone is labeled as medium-sized. V is TRBV7-2 and J is TRBJ2-1; 13 positions match TRBD2. V lost 5 bases, J lost 7 bases, and 8 bases stayed unmatched. This CDR3 region has 16 residues. In germline, CDR1 is SGHTA, CDR2 FQGNSA. The CDR3: CASSLLPGLAGNEQFF. In DNA, the CDR3 is TGTGCCAGCAGCCTCCTCCCGGGACTAGCGGGGAATGAGCAGTTCTTC.

This clone has a handful of counts. This sequence joins TRBV6-1 and TRBJ1-2, with 8 bases fitting TRBD1. This CDR3 is 14 amino acids long. Trimming removed 2 bases from V and 7 bases from J; junction bases left unmatched: 6. Germline V gene lookup returns CDR1 MNHNS and CDR2 SASEGT. CDR3 DNA sequence: TGTGCCAGCAGTGAATCAGGGGGCATCTTTGGCTACACCTTC. Its protein product is CASSESGGIFGYTF.

The chain combines TRBV7-9 with TRBJ1-4; D ambiguous. Trimming took 3 bases from V and 5 from J, leaving 19 bases between them. Germline values: CDR1 SEHNR, CDR2 FQNEAQ (reference sequence). The CDR3 extends over 17 amino acids. CDR3 in DNA: TGTGCCAGCAGCTTGGGCTGGGTGGGTGGACTCAATGAAAAACTGTTTTTT. This codes for CASSLGWVGGLNEKLFF.

The chain recombines TRBV9 with TRBJ2-5; 8 bases agree with TRBD2. This CDR3 is built from 16 residues. After removal of 0 bases from V and 0 bases from J, the junction contained 4 bases not matched to a gene. Germline CDR1 SGDLS, CDR2 YYNGEE. The CDR3 is CASSVGGGRYQETQYF. In DNA, the CDR3 is TGTGCCAGCAGCGTAGGGGGCGGGAGGTACCAAGAGACCCAGTACTTC.

The chain employs TRBV6-5 and TRBJ1-1; TRBD1 aligns across 8 bases. J gave up 4 bases and V 4 bases, and 2 bases lay outside the gene matches. The CDR3 contains 13 residues. CDR1 and CDR2 (germline): MNHEY, SVGAGI. CDR3 sequence: CASSSTGGTEAFF. CDR3 DNA: TGTGCCAGCAGTTCAACAGGGGGCACTGAAGCTTTCTTT.

The V call is TRBV19, the J call TRBJ1-4, with D unclear. There are 14 residues in the CDR3. Trimming removed 3 bases from V and 2 bases from J, with 7 bases in between. Per the germline V gene, CDR1 is LNHDA and CDR2 is SQIVND (reference sequence). DNA for the CDR3: TGTGCCAGTAGTATCAGGCCTACTAATGAAAAACTGTTTTTT. This gives the protein CASSIRPTNEKLFF.

The chain uses TRBV13 and TRBJ2-3; 7 nucleotides align to TRBD1. The CDR3 has 15 amino acids. Germline-derived CDR1 and CDR2 are PRHDT and FYEKMQ (reference sequence). V shed 5 bases, J shed 0 bases, and the junction held 5 bases outside the gene matches. This CDR3 reads CASSHRQGSTDTQYF. In DNA form, the CDR3 reads TGTGCCAGCAGCCACCGACAGGGCAGCACAGATACGCAGTATTTT.